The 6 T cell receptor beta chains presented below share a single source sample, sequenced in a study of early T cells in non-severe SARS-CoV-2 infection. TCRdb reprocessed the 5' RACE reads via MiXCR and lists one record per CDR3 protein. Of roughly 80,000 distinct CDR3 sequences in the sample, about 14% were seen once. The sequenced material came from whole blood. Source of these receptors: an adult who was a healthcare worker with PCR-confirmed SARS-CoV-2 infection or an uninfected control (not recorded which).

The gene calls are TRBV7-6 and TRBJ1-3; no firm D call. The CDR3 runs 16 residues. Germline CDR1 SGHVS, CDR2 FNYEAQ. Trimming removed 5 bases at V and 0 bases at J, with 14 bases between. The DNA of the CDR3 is TGTGCCAGCAGCCAAAGACGTGGGGACTCTGGAAACACCATATATTTT. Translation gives CASSQRRGDSGNTIYF. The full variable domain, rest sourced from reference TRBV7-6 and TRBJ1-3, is GAGVSQSPRYKVTKRGQDVALRCDPISGHVSLYWYRQALGQGPEFLTYFNYEAQQDKSGLPNDRFSAERPEGSISTLTIQRTEQRDSAMYRCASSQRRGDSGNTIYFGEGSWLTVV.

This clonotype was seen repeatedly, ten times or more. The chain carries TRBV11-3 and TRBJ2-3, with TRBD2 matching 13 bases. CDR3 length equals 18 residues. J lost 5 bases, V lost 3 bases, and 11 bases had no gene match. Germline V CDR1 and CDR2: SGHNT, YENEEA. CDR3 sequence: CASSLTLTSGRAKDTQYF. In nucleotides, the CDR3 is TGTGCCAGCAGCTTGACCCTTACTAGCGGGAGGGCCAAAGATACGCAGTATTTT.

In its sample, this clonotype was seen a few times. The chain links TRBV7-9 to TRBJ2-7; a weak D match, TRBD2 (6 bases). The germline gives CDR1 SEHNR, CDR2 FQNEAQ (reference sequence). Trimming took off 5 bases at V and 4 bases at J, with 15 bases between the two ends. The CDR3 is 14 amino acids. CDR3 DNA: TGTGCCAGCAGCCATGAGCGGGTTGGGTACGAGCAGTACTTC. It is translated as CASSHERVGYEQYF.

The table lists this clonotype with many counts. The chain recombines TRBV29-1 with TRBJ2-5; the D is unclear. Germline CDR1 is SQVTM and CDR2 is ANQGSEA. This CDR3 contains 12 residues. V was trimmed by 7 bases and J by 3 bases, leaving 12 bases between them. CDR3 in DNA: TGCAGCGCCCCAAGTCTAGAAGAGACCCAGTACTTC. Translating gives CSAPSLEETQYF.

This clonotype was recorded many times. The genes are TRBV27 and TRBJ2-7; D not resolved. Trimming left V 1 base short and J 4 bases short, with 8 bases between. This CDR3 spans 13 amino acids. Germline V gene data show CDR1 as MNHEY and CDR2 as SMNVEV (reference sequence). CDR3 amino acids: CASSLFSSYEQYF. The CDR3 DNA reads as TGTGCCAGCAGTTTATTCAGCAGTTACGAGCAGTACTTC.

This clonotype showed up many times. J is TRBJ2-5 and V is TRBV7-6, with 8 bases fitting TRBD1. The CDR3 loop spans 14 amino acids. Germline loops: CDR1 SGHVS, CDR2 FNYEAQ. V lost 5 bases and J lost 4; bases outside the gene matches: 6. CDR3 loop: CASSPAQGGETQYF. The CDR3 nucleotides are TGTGCCAGCAGCCCGGCACAGGGGGGAGAGACCCAGTACTTC.